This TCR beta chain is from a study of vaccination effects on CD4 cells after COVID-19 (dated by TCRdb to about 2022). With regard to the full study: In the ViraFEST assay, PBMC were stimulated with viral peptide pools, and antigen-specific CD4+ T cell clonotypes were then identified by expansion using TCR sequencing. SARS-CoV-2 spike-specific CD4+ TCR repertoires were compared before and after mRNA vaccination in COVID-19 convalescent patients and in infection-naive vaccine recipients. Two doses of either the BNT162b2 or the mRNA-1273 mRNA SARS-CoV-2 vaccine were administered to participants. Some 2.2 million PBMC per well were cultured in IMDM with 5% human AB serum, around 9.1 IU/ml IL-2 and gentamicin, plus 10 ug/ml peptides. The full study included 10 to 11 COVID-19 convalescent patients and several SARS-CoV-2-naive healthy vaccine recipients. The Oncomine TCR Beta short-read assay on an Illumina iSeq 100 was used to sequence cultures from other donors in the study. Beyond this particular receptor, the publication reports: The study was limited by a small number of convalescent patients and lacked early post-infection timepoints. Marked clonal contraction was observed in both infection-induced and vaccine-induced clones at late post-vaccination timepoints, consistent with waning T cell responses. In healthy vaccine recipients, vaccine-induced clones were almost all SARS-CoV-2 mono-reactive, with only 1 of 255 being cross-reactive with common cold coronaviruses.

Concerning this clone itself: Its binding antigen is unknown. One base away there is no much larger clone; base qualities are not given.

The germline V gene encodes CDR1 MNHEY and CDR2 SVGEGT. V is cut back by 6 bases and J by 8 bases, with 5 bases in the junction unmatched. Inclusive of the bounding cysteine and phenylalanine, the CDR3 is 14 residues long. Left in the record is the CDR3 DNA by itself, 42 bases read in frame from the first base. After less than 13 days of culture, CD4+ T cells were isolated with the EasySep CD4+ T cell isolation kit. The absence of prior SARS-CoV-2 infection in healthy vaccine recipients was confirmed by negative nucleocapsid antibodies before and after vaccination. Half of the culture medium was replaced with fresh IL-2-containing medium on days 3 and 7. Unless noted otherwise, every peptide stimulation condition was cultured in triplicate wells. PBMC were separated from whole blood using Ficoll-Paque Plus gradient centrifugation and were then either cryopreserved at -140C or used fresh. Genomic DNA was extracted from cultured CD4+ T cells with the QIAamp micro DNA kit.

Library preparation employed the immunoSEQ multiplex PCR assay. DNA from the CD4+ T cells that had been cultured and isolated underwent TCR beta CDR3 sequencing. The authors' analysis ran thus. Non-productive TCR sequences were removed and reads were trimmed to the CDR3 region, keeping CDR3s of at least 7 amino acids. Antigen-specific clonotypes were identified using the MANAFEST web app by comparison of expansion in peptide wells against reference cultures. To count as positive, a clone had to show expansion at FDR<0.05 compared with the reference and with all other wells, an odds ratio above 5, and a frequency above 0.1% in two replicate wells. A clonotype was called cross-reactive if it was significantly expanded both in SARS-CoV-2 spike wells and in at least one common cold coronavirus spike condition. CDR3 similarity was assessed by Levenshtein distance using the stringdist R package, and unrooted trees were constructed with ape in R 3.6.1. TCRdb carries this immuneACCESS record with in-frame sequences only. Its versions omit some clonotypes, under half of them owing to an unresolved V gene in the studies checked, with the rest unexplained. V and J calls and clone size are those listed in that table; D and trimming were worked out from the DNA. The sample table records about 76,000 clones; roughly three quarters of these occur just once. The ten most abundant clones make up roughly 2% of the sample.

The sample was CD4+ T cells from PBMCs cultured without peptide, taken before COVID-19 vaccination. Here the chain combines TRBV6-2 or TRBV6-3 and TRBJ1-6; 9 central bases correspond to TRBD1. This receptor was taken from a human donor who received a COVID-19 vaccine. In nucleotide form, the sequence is TGTGCCAGCAGCCAACAGGGGGCATATTCACCCCTCCACTTT. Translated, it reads CASSQQGAYSPLHF.